This T cell receptor beta chain was obtained from a study of tumor-infiltrating lymphocytes in primary liver carcinoma. Background on the study: The cohort included men and women aged 30 to 69 years. Stage T1-T3 N0M0 tumors measured about 4.2 to 11 cm at most.

Investigators took RNA and DNA out together from 20-30 mg of unsorted bulk tissue. Surgical resection was used to treat these primary liver carcinoma patients. The investigators made TCR beta cDNA from around 530 ng total RNA, using a constant-region primer. For TCR beta, libraries were produced by three nested multiplex PCR rounds using slightly modified ARM-PCR. TRBV1-TRBV30 forward primers paired with a C-beta reverse primer were used in the first two PCR rounds, which ran approximately 10 cycles each. Via MiXCR, TCRdb re-called the multiplex PCR reads, giving one row per CDR3 protein. There are more than 100,000 distinct CDR3 sequences in the sample; roughly 75% occur only once, and more than 7% lies in the top ten. Germline values: CDR1 DFQATT, CDR2 SNEGSKA (reference sequence). V was cut by 0 bases and J by 0 bases, with 15 bases left in between. There are 16 residues in the CDR3.

Sequencing was carried out using tumor-adjacent normal liver tissue. The chain uses TRBV20-1 and TRBJ2-7; D not certain. The source of this sequence is a woman between 55 and 75 years old with primary liver carcinoma and hepatitis B virus infection. Here the CDR3 reads CSARDWAAKSSYEQYF. As DNA, the CDR3 is TGCAGTGCTAGAGATTGGGCGGCCAAGAGCTCCTACGAGCAGTACTTC.